This T cell receptor beta chain was sequenced during a study of T cell changes during pregnancy in multiple sclerosis. Sequencing used immunoSEQ multiplex PCR; TCRdb keeps in-frame clones, though not all of them. The top ten hold about 1.8% of the sample, which has over 50,000 clones, roughly 87% seen once. The CDR3 covers 13 residues. Germline CDR1 is SQVTM and CDR2 is ANQGSEA. V lost 7 bases and J lost 1; bases outside the gene matches: 3. The specimen comprised peripheral blood, sampled in the first trimester of pregnancy. The source of this sequence is a female donor with multiple sclerosis, enrolled in a pregnancy study. V and J are TRBV29-1 and TRBJ1-4, with 7 nucleotides matching TRBD1. CDR3 coding DNA: TGCAGCGCTCGGACAGGAACTAATGAAAAACTGTTTTTT. Amino acid sequence: CSARTGTNEKLFF.